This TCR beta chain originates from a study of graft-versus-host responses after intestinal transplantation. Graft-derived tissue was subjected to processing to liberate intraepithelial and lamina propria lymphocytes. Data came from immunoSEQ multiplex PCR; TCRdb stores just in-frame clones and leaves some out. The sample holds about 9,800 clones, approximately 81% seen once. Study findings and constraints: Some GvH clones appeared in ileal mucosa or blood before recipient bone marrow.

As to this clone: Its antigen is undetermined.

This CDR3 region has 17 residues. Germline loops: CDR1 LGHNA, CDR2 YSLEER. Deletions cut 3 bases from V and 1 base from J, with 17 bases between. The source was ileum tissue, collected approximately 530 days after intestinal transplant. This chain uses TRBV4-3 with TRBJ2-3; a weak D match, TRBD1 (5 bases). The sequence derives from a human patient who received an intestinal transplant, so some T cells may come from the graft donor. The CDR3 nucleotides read TGCGCCAGCAGCCAGTTCGGTTCCGCGACAGGCACAGATACGCAGTATTTT. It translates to CASSQFGSATGTDTQYF.